This passage covers 25 T cell receptor beta chains from one sample sequenced in a study of blood T cell repertoires in COVID-19. Sequenced by immunoSEQ multiplex PCR; TCRdb stores in-frame clones only, minus some. This sample carries 200,000 to 250,000 clones, about 82% of them seen once, and the ten largest clones take 4.5% to 6%. The sequenced sample was peripheral blood. The source is a man in his fifties or sixties with COVID-19, enrolled during active disease.

This chain connects TRBV10-1 to TRBJ2-7, with 8 bases lining up with TRBD2. Losses at the gene ends were 6 bases for V and 2 bases for J; bases not matched to a gene: 9. The CDR3 has 15 residues. Germline CDR1 WNHNN, CDR2 SYGVQD (reference sequence). The CDR3 sequence is CASSDSSGGPYEQYF. CDR3 bases: TGCGCCAGCAGCGATTCCAGCGGGGGTCCCTACGAGCAGTACTTC.

The gene calls are TRBV18 and TRBJ2-1; 9 positions agree with TRBD1. From germline, CDR1 is KGHSH and CDR2 LQKENI. The CDR3 length is 14 residues. J was trimmed by 5 bases and V by 8 bases; bases with no gene match: 7. As DNA, the CDR3 is TGTGCCAGCGGTACGGGACAGGGACACAATGAGCAGTTCTTC. It yields the protein CASGTGQGHNEQFF.

This sequence joins TRBV7-2 and TRBJ2-2, with 7 bases fitting TRBD1. Per germline, CDR1 SGHTA and CDR2 FQGNSA. The V segment lost 2 bases and the J segment 5 bases; nucleotides outside the gene matches: 5. The CDR3 extends over 15 amino acids. CDR3 region: CASSLWTGDTGELFF. DNA of the CDR3: TGTGCCAGCAGCTTATGGACAGGTGATACCGGGGAGCTGTTTTTT.

The chain combines TRBV11-2 with TRBJ2-7, with D hard to call. The V gene lost 1 base and the J gene lost 3 bases, with 13 bases spanning the gap. Germline assignment: CDR1 SGHAT and CDR2 FQNNGV. The CDR3 extends over 15 amino acids. CDR3 residues: CASSLVYAPVYEQYF. The CDR3 DNA sequence: TGTGCCAGCAGCTTAGTGTACGCCCCGGTCTACGAGCAGTACTTC. The full variable domain, its missing parts supplied by reference TRBV11-2 and TRBJ2-7, is EAGVAQSPRYKIIEKRQSVAFWCNPISGHATLYWYQQILGQGPKLLIQFQNNGVVDDSQLPKDRFSAERLKGVDSTLKIQPAKLEDSAVYLCASSLVYAPVYEQYFGPGTRLTVT.

The chain combines TRBV28 with TRBJ2-2; the D gene is possibly TRBD1 (5 bases). CDR1 is MDHEN and CDR2 is SYDVKM in the germline V gene. The V gene lost 3 bases and the J gene lost 7 bases, with 15 bases spanning the gap. The CDR3 extends over 15 amino acids. The chain's CDR3 is CASSFPHRTGGELFF. DNA for the CDR3: TGTGCCAGCAGTTTTCCCCACAGAACAGGCGGGGAGCTGTTTTTT.

The chain joins TRBV5-4 to TRBJ1-6, with unresolved D. This CDR3 has 13 residues. The germline V gene encodes CDR1 SGHNT and CDR2 YYREEE (reference sequence). Trimming left V 6 bases short and J 6 bases short, with 10 bases between. Here the CDR3 DNA reads TGTGCCAGCAACCAGATTCCTAATTCACCCCTCCACTTT. Its protein product is CASNQIPNSPLHF.

This clone was counted between two and nine times. The chain is built from TRBV5-1 and TRBJ1-2, with D perhaps TRBD1 (5 bases). Trimming cost V 0 bases and J 2 bases, with 11 bases left between them. Germline CDR1 SGHRS, CDR2 YFSETQ. The CDR3 runs 15 residues. As DNA, the CDR3 is TGCGCCAGCAGCTTGGATGGACACGGAAACTATGGCTACACCTTC. Its protein is CASSLDGHGNYGYTF.

V usage is TRBV5-5 and J usage is TRBJ1-5, with 10 bases aligning to TRBD1. Per the germline V gene, CDR1 is SGHKS and CDR2 is YYEKEE (reference sequence). After removal of 4 bases from V and 6 bases from J, the junction contained 7 bases not matched to a gene. The CDR3 covers 15 residues. CDR3 nucleotide sequence: TGTGCCAGCAGCCCCAGACAGGGGGCGGGTCAGCCCCAGCATTTT. This sequence encodes CASSPRQGAGQPQHF.

This sequence joins TRBV7-8 and TRBJ1-4; D may be TRBD1 (6 bases). V lost 8 bases and J lost 0, with 16 bases in between. Germline V lookup: CDR1 SGHVS, CDR2 FQNEAQ. The CDR3 sequence is 16 residues long. CDR3 sequence (DNA): TGTGCCAGCCGTGTGGGTACAGGGACAACTAATGAAAAACTGTTTTTT. This sequence encodes CASRVGTGTTNEKLFF.

This clone was recorded a few times. The chain has TRBV18 and TRBJ1-5, with 7 bases that match TRBD1. The CDR3 is made up of 16 amino acids. CDR1 is KGHSH, CDR2 LQKENI, per germline. The V and J ends lost 4 bases and 0 bases, in that order; junction bases with no gene match: 6. CDR3 residues: CASSQGALNSNQPQHF. Here the CDR3 DNA reads TGTGCCAGCTCACAGGGGGCTTTGAATAGCAATCAGCCCCAGCATTTT.

The chain uses TRBV10-3 and TRBJ2-1, with 7 bases fitting TRBD1. The ends lost 3 bases at V and 8 bases at J; junction bases unmatched: 10. Germline lookup yields CDR1 ENHRY and CDR2 SYGVKD. CDR3 size: 15 residues. CDR3 DNA sequence: TGTGCCATCAGTGATAGTAGGGGGCGCGATGATGAGCAGTTCTTC. As protein: CAISDSRGRDDEQFF.

J is TRBJ2-7 and V is TRBV19; no clear D gene. V gave up 1 base and J gave up 0 bases, with 4 bases separating them. There are 13 residues in the CDR3. Germline V gene data show CDR1 as LNHDA and CDR2 as SQIVND (reference sequence). DNA for the CDR3: TGTGCCAGTAGTATAGCGGTCTCCTACGAGCAGTACTTC. Translation: CASSIAVSYEQYF.

This chain joins TRBV24-1 and TRBJ2-1; possibly TRBD2 for D (6 bases). CDR1 and CDR2 (germline): KGHDR, SFDVKD. CDR3 length: 17 residues. The V and J ends lost 1 base and 1 base respectively, with 13 bases between them. CDR3 sequence: CATSDLRSGGSYNEQFF. The CDR3 DNA reads TGTGCCACCAGTGATTTACGTTCTGGGGGGTCCTACAATGAGCAGTTCTTC.

This chain uses TRBV4-1 with TRBJ1-6; the D is unclear. The V gene's germline CDR1 is MGHRA and CDR2 YSYEKL. V was pared by 1 base and J by 3 bases, with 10 bases between. This CDR3 is built from 16 residues. The chain's CDR3 is CASSQAEGNYNSPLHF. DNA of the CDR3: TGCGCCAGCAGCCAAGCCGAGGGAAACTATAATTCACCCCTCCACTTT.

This chain uses TRBV5-4 with TRBJ2-3; the D gene is possibly TRBD2 (6 bases). Between the trimmed V and J ends, which lost 4 bases and 3 bases, there was a span of 18 bases. The germline V gene has CDR1 SGHNT and CDR2 YYREEE (reference sequence). The CDR3 is made up of 16 amino acids. The CDR3: CASSHTVAGGTDTQYF. Here the CDR3 DNA reads TGTGCCAGCAGCCACACCGTAGCTGGGGGGACAGATACGCAGTATTTT.

This sequence joins TRBV12-3 or TRBV12-4 and TRBJ2-4; 7 bases are a match to TRBD2. V gave up 6 bases and J gave up 6 bases; unmatched junction bases: 5. The CDR3 contains 13 residues. In DNA, the CDR3 is TGTGCCAGCAGATTTGGGGGGGGAAACATTCAGTACTTC. This encodes CASRFGGGNIQYF.

V is TRBV5-4 and J is TRBJ2-3; 10 bases agree with TRBD2. CDR1 and CDR2 from the germline V gene are SGHNT and YYREEE (reference sequence). The V gene end was trimmed by 5 bases and the J gene end by 9 bases; junction bases not matched to a gene: 3. This CDR3 is built from 12 residues. CDR3 DNA: TGTGCCAGCAGTAATAGCGGGGGGACGCAGTATTTT. It specifies CASSNSGGTQYF. The full variable domain, completed using reference TRBV5-4 and TRBJ2-3, is ETGVTQSPTHLIKTRGQQVTLRCSSQSGHNTVSWYQQALGQGPQFIFQYYREEENGRGNFPPRFSGLQFPNYSSELNVNALELDDSALYLCASSNSGGTQYFGPGTRLTVL.

The CDR3 is CASAKTSVANTGELFF. CDR3 bases: TGTGCCAGCGCGAAAACTAGCGTAGCGAACACCGGGGAGCTGTTTTTT. This chain joins TRBV4-2 and TRBJ2-2; 7 positions match TRBD2. This CDR3 contains 16 residues. J lost 0 bases, V lost 8 bases, and 9 bases had no gene match. Germline values: CDR1 LGHNA, CDR2 YNFKEQ.

The gene calls are TRBV29-1 and TRBJ2-7; D is possibly TRBD2 (5 bases). The V and J ends lost 2 bases and 1 base respectively, with 9 bases between them. CDR3 length: 13 residues. Germline-derived CDR1 and CDR2 are SQVTM and ANQGSEA. CDR3 DNA sequence: TGCAGCGTTGAAAACGGGGTTTCCTACGAGCAGTACTTC. It yields the protein CSVENGVSYEQYF.

The gene calls are TRBV19 and TRBJ2-1, with 8 bases matching TRBD1. Trimming removed 3 bases from V and 0 bases from J; junction bases left unmatched: 16. The CDR3 is 20 amino acids. Germline lookup yields CDR1 LNHDA and CDR2 SQIVND (reference sequence). The CDR3: CASSMDRAPEASYSYNEQFF. The DNA for the CDR3 is TGTGCCAGTAGTATGGACAGGGCCCCCGAGGCTTCTTACTCCTACAATGAGCAGTTCTTC.

The chain combines TRBV12-3 or TRBV12-4 with TRBJ2-1; no definite D call. V was cut by 6 bases and J by 6 bases, with 9 bases left in between. There are 12 residues in the CDR3. CDR3 in DNA: TGTGCCAGCAGACCCGCTAGCAATGAGCAGTTCTTC. Translating it yields CASRPASNEQFF.

The chain carries TRBV6-1 and TRBJ2-6; tentative D call: TRBD1 (5 bases). Germline assignment: CDR1 MNHNS and CDR2 SASEGT. With 3 bases removed from V and 0 bases from J, the gap between germline ends came to 6 bases. This CDR3 is built from 15 residues. The CDR3 reads CASSDRGSGANVLTF. The DNA of the CDR3 is TGTGCCAGCAGTGATAGGGGCTCTGGGGCCAACGTCCTGACTTTC.

This chain connects TRBV6-2 or TRBV6-3 to TRBJ2-3, with D possibly being TRBD2 (5 bases). CDR3 size: 13 residues. Trimming left V 4 bases short and J 7 bases short, with 12 bases between. Germline loops: CDR1 MNHEY, CDR2 SVGEGT. CDR3 residues: CASSFTRLHTQYF. The DNA for the CDR3 is TGTGCCAGCAGTTTTACTCGACTACATACGCAGTATTTT.

This chain uses TRBV6-2 or TRBV6-3 with TRBJ1-2; D is possibly TRBD1 (6 bases). V lost 0 bases and J lost 7, with 9 bases in between. Germline V lookup: CDR1 MNHEY, CDR2 SVGEGT. There are 13 residues in the CDR3. Here the CDR3 reads CASSYSGGLGYTF. CDR3 in DNA: TGTGCCAGCAGTTACTCCGGGGGGCTTGGCTACACCTTC.

This chain connects TRBV29-1 to TRBJ2-7, with TRBD1 matching over 7 bases. The CDR3 runs 14 residues. Germline CDR1 and CDR2: SQVTM and ANQGSEA. J gave up 2 bases and V 7 bases, and 11 bases lay outside the gene matches. CDR3 DNA sequence: TGCAGCGCTCGAGGGGGCGCGACGGCCTACGAGCAGTACTTC. Protein product: CSARGGATAYEQYF.